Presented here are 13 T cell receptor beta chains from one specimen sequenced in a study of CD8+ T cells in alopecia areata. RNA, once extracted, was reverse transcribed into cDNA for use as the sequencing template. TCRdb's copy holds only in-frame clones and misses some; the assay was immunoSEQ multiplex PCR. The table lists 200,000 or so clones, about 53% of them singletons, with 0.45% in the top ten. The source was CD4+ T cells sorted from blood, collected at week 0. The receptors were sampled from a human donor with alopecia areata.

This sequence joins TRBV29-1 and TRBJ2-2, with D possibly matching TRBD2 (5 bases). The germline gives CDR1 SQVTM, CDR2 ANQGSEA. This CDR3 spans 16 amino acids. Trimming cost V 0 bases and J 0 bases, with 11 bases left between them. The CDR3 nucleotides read TGCAGCGTTGAAGATCGATGGACTGCGAACACCGGGGAGCTGTTTTTT. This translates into CSVEDRWTANTGELFF.

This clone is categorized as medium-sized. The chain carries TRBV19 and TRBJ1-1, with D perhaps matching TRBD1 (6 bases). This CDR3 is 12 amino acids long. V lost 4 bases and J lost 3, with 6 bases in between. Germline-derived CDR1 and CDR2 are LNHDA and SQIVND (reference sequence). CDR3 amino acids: CASSKGDTEAFF. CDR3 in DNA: TGTGCCAGTAGTAAGGGGGACACTGAAGCTTTCTTT.

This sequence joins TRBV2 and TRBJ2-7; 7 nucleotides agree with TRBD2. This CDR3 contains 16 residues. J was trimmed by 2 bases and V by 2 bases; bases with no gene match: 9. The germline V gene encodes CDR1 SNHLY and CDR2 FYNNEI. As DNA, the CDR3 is TGTGCCAGCAGTGAATCCGGGAGGAGGGCGACCTACGAGCAGTACTTC. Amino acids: CASSESGRRATYEQYF.

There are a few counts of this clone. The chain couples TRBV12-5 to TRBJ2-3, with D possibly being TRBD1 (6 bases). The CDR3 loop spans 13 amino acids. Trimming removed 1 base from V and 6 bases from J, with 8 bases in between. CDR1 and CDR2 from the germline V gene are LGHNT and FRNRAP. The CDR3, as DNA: TGTGCTAGTGGTTTGGAGGGGGTTGATACGCAGTATTTT. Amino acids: CASGLEGVDTQYF.

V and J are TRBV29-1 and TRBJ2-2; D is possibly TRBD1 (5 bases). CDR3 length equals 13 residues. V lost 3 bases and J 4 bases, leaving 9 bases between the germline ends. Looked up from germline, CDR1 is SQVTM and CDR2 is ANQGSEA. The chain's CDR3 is CSVEVRATGELFF. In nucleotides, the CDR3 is TGCAGCGTTGAGGTCAGGGCCACCGGGGAGCTGTTTTTT.

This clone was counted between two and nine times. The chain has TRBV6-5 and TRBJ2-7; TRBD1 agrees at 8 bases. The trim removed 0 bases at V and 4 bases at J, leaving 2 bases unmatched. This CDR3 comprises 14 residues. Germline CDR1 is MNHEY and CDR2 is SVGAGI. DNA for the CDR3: TGTGCCAGCAGTTACTCCCAGGGGGCTTACGAGCAGTACTTC. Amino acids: CASSYSQGAYEQYF.

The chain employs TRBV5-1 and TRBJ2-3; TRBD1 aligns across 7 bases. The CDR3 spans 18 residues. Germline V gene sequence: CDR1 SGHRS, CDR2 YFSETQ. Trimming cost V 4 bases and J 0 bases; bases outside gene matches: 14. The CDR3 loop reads CASSRRDSLAPSTDTQYF. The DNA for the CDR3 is TGCGCCAGCAGCCGCCGGGACAGCTTAGCTCCTAGCACAGATACGCAGTATTTT.

CDR3 in DNA: TGTGCCAGCAGTGAGGCCACTTTTAACACCGGGGAGCTGTTTTTT. Its translation is CASSEATFNTGELFF. The chain couples TRBV25-1 to TRBJ2-2; D is unresolved. Deletions cut 3 bases from V and 2 bases from J, with 10 bases between. The CDR3 is 15 amino acids. In germline, CDR1 is MGHDK, CDR2 SYGVNS.

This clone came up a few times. The CDR3 is CASSLTGTERGEQYF. DNA of the CDR3: TGCGCCAGCAGCTTGACCGGGACCGAGAGAGGCGAGCAGTACTTC. The chain recombines TRBV5-1 with TRBJ2-7, with D perhaps given as TRBD1 or TRBD2 (5 bases each). The CDR3 contains 15 residues. Germline V gives CDR1 SGHRS, CDR2 YFSETQ. The V end lost 1 base, the J end lost 6 bases, and 17 bases lay between the germline ends.

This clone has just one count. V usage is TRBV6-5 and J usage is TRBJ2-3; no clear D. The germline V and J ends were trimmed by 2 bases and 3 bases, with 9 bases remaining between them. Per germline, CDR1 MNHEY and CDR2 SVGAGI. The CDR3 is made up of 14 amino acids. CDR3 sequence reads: CASSYSYATDTQYF. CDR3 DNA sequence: TGTGCCAGCAGTTACAGTTATGCGACAGATACGCAGTATTTT.

CDR3: CATSRDRGERTF. The CDR3 DNA sequence: TGTGCCACCAGCAGAGATCGAGGGGAGAGGACCTTC. The rearrangement uses TRBV15 and TRBJ1-2, with TRBD1 as a possible D gene (5 bases). V lost 0 bases, J lost 14 bases, and 13 bases lay in between. The germline CDR1 and CDR2 sequences are LNHNV and YYDKDF (reference sequence). The CDR3 length is 12 residues.

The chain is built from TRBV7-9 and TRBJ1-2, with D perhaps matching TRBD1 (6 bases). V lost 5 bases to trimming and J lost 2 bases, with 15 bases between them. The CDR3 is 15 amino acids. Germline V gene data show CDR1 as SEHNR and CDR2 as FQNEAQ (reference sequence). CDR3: CASSAKGHLNYGYTF. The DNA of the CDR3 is TGTGCCAGCAGCGCCAAGGGACACCTGAACTATGGCTACACCTTC.

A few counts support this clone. The CDR3: CASRGFTETYGYTF. Here the CDR3 DNA reads TGTGCCAGTAGGGGTTTCACGGAAACCTATGGCTACACCTTC. This chain uses TRBV19 with TRBJ1-2; D not resolved. CDR1 and CDR2 (germline): LNHDA, SQIVND (reference sequence). V lost 6 bases and J 4 bases, leaving 15 bases between the germline ends. This CDR3 spans 14 amino acids.